This is a list of T cell receptor beta chains from one sample in a study of blood T cell repertoires in COVID-19. This table comes from immunoSEQ multiplex PCR, and its TCRdb copy is limited to in-frame clones, with some not included. The top ten hold about 15% of the sample, which has around 100,000 clones, 85% to 90% seen once. The sequenced sample was peripheral blood. The source of these receptors is a man between 50 and 59 years old with acute or convalescent COVID-19. The CDR3 runs from the conserved cysteine through the conserved F or W. Each record gives: V gene, D gene, J gene, clone size, CDR3 protein, CDR3 DNA. A D gene is named only where the DNA matches it firmly. Where a row states a size, it is once, few, many or the class of an expanded clone; other rows omit it.

V: TRBV11-1; D: .; J: TRBJ1-1; size: .; CDR3: CASSRPHMNTEAFF; DNA: TGTGCCAGCAGCCGCCCGCACATGAACACTGAAGCTTTCTTT
V: TRBV18; D: .; J: TRBJ2-2; size: .; CDR3: CASSLYAPSNTGELFF; DNA: TGTGCCAGCTCACTCTATGCCCCGTCGAACACCGGGGAGCTGTTTTTT
V: TRBV5-1; D: TRBD2; J: TRBJ2-3; size: few; CDR3: CASSLGGRGAGTDTQYF; DNA: TGCGCCAGCAGCTTGGGAGGAAGGGGAGCGGGGACAGATACGCAGTATTTT
V: TRBV10-3; D: TRBD1; J: TRBJ1-5; size: .; CDR3: CAISGQGEVQPQHF; DNA: TGTGCCATCAGTGGACAGGGGGAGGTTCAGCCCCAGCATTTT
V: TRBV5-6; D: TRBD2; J: TRBJ2-5; size: .; CDR3: CASSSVGGETQYF; DNA: TGTGCCAGCAGCTCGGTGGGGGGGGAGACCCAGTACTTC
V: TRBV10-3; D: .; J: TRBJ2-7; size: .; CDR3: CAISDDRESYEQYF; DNA: TGTGCCATCAGTGATGACAGAGAGTCCTACGAGCAGTACTTC
V: TRBV19; D: .; J: TRBJ2-1; size: .; CDR3: CASSIYRYNEQFF; DNA: TGTGCCAGTAGTATTTACAGATACAATGAGCAGTTCTTC
V: TRBV11-2; D: TRBD2; J: TRBJ2-1; size: .; CDR3: CASSLRLAISSYNEQFF; DNA: TGTGCCAGCAGCCTTCGACTAGCGATCAGCTCCTACAATGAGCAGTTCTTC
V: TRBV6-5; D: .; J: TRBJ1-2; size: .; CDR3: CASRAGQLPLGYTF; DNA: TGTGCCAGCAGGGCCGGACAGTTGCCTCTTGGCTACACCTTC
V: TRBV5-1; D: .; J: TRBJ2-1; size: .; CDR3: CASSLGSGLGYNEQFF; DNA: TGCGCCAGCAGCTTGGGGTCCGGACTCGGGTACAATGAGCAGTTCTTC
V: TRBV6-5; D: TRBD1; J: TRBJ2-7; size: .; CDR3: CASRAEAQGAYEQYF; DNA: TGTGCCAGCAGGGCCGAGGCCCAGGGGGCATACGAGCAGTACTTC
V: TRBV28; D: TRBD2; J: TRBJ2-1; size: .; CDR3: CASSSLAGASYNEQFF; DNA: TGTGCCAGCAGTTCCTTAGCGGGAGCTAGCTACAATGAGCAGTTCTTC
V: TRBV19; D: .; J: TRBJ1-5; size: few; CDR3: CASSIGGDWKQPQHF; DNA: TGTGCCAGTAGTATAGGCGGGGATTGGAAACAGCCCCAGCATTTT
V: TRBV10-1; D: .; J: TRBJ1-1; size: .; CDR3: CASSESRGRTEAFF; DNA: TGCGCCAGCAGTGAGTCAAGAGGGAGGACTGAAGCTTTCTTT
V: TRBV11-2; D: .; J: TRBJ2-3; size: few; CDR3: CASSLDRGTQYF; DNA: TGTGCCAGCAGCTTAGACCGGGGTACGCAGTATTTT
V: TRBV5-4; D: .; J: TRBJ2-3; size: .; CDR3: CASTPVRAGGTDTQYF; DNA: TGTGCCAGCACCCCAGTGAGGGCAGGGGGCACAGATACGCAGTATTTT
V: TRBV11-2; D: .; J: TRBJ2-7; size: .; CDR3: CASSSRVAYEQYF; DNA: TGTGCCAGCAGCTCCAGGGTAGCCTACGAGCAGTACTTC
V: TRBV6-4; D: .; J: TRBJ2-7; size: .; CDR3: CAPHGAGILWEQYF; DNA: TGTGCCCCTCATGGGGCGGGAATACTATGGGAGCAGTACTTC
V: TRBV2; D: TRBD1; J: TRBJ2-7; size: .; CDR3: CASILGGSRYEQYF; DNA: TGTGCCAGCATCTTAGGGGGCTCACGGTACGAGCAGTACTTC
V: TRBV15; D: .; J: TRBJ1-5; size: .; CDR3: CATSLGGYSNQPQHF; DNA: TGTGCCACCAGCTTAGGGGGATATAGCAATCAGCCCCAGCATTTT
V: TRBV5-1; D: TRBD1; J: TRBJ2-7; size: .; CDR3: CASSYGTGRVEQYF; DNA: TGCGCCAGCAGCTACGGGACAGGGCGAGTCGAGCAGTACTTC
V: TRBV10-3; D: .; J: TRBJ1-5; size: .; CDR3: CAITTDSNQPQHF; DNA: TGTGCCATCACGACAGATAGCAATCAGCCCCAGCATTTT
V: TRBV3-1/TRBV3-2; D: .; J: TRBJ2-5; size: .; CDR3: CASSQSSSTPRETQYF; DNA: TGTGCCAGCAGCCAATCATCCTCTACCCCCCGGGAGACCCAGTACTTC
V: TRBV24-1; D: TRBD2; J: TRBJ2-3; size: once; CDR3: CATSDVGLSTDTQYF; DNA: TGTGCCACCAGTGATGTGGGACTAAGCACAGATACGCAGTATTTT
V: TRBV24-1; D: .; J: TRBJ2-7; size: .; CDR3: CATSDPKGISYEQYF; DNA: TGTGCCACCAGTGATCCGAAGGGGATCTCCTACGAGCAGTACTTC
V: TRBV5-1; D: TRBD1; J: TRBJ2-7; size: .; CDR3: CASSPPTGAVDEQYF; DNA: TGCGCCAGCAGCCCACCGACAGGGGCCGTGGACGAGCAGTACTTC
V: TRBV19; D: .; J: TRBJ2-1; size: .; CDR3: CASSDLPGGEQFF; DNA: TGTGCCAGTAGTGACCTCCCCGGGGGTGAGCAGTTCTTC
V: TRBV21-1; D: .; J: TRBJ2-7; size: .; CDR3: CASSTRTESYEQYF; DNA: TGTGCCAGCAGCACCAGGACAGAGTCCTACGAGCAGTACTTC
V: TRBV2; D: .; J: TRBJ2-7; size: .; CDR3: CASSEARAGEQYF; DNA: TGTGCCAGCAGTGAAGCCAGGGCGGGAGAGCAGTACTTC
V: TRBV5-1; D: .; J: TRBJ2-1; size: .; CDR3: CASSPQVQPGEQFF; DNA: TGCGCCAGCAGCCCTCAAGTCCAACCGGGTGAGCAGTTCTTC
V: TRBV7-2; D: TRBD1; J: TRBJ2-7; size: .; CDR3: CASSYWDSGYEQYF; DNA: TGTGCCAGCAGCTACTGGGACAGCGGCTACGAGCAGTACTTC
V: TRBV24-1; D: TRBD1; J: TRBJ1-2; size: .; CDR3: CATSDRDRVEGYTF; DNA: TGTGCCACCAGTGATCGGGACAGGGTTGAAGGCTACACCTTC
V: TRBV24-1; D: TRBD1; J: TRBJ2-6; size: .; CDR3: CATSGGTGSLGANVLTF; DNA: TGTGCCACCAGTGGTGGGACAGGGTCATTAGGGGCCAACGTCCTGACTTTC
V: TRBV5-1; D: TRBD2; J: TRBJ2-7; size: .; CDR3: CASSLDGTSGSLEQYF; DNA: TGCGCCAGCAGCTTGGATGGGACTAGCGGGAGTTTAGAACAGTACTTC
V: TRBV28; D: .; J: TRBJ1-2; size: .; CDR3: CASSDSLSYGYTF; DNA: TGTGCCAGCAGTGACAGTCTTAGCTATGGCTACACCTTC
V: TRBV25-1; D: TRBD1; J: TRBJ2-7; size: .; CDR3: CASKGQNYEQYF; DNA: TGTGCCAGCAAGGGACAGAACTACGAGCAGTACTTC
V: TRBV18; D: .; J: TRBJ1-5; size: .; CDR3: CASSPLRSNQPQHF; DNA: TGTGCCAGCTCACCACTCAGAAGCAATCAGCCCCAGCATTTT
V: TRBV6-1; D: TRBD1; J: TRBJ2-2; size: .; CDR3: CASSGRTGGSKSTGELFF; DNA: TGTGCCAGCAGTGGACGGACAGGGGGAAGTAAGAGCACCGGGGAGCTGTTTTTT
V: TRBV9; D: TRBD1; J: TRBJ2-5; size: .; CDR3: CASSVEGARETQYF; DNA: TGTGCCAGCAGCGTAGAGGGGGCGCGGGAGACCCAGTACTTC
V: TRBV2; D: .; J: TRBJ2-3; size: .; CDR3: CASSASTDTQYF; DNA: TGTGCCAGCAGTGCTAGCACAGATACGCAGTATTTT
V: TRBV28; D: TRBD1; J: TRBJ2-3; size: .; CDR3: CASRRQGGTDTQYF; DNA: TGTGCCAGCAGGCGACAGGGAGGCACAGATACGCAGTATTTT
V: TRBV18; D: TRBD2; J: TRBJ2-7; size: .; CDR3: CASSDGKRGNSYEQYF; DNA: TGTGCCAGCTCAGACGGGAAGCGGGGCAACTCCTACGAGCAGTACTTC
V: TRBV11-2; D: TRBD2; J: TRBJ2-1; size: few; CDR3: CASSAATGTSGIYEQFF; DNA: TGTGCCAGCAGCGCCGCGACTGGGACTAGCGGGATCTATGAGCAGTTCTTC
V: TRBV5-4; D: TRBD2; J: TRBJ2-2; size: .; CDR3: CASSFLAGMTGELFF; DNA: TGTGCCAGCAGCTTCCTAGCGGGAATGACCGGGGAGCTGTTTTTT
V: TRBV19; D: TRBD2; J: TRBJ2-1; size: .; CDR3: CASSKGVLAGGYNEQFF; DNA: TGTGCCAGTAGTAAAGGGGTACTCGCGGGGGGATACAATGAGCAGTTCTTC
V: TRBV5-1; D: .; J: TRBJ2-3; size: .; CDR3: CASSLGGIATDTQYF; DNA: TGCGCCAGCAGCTTGGGGGGCATAGCTACAGATACGCAGTATTTT
V: TRBV3-1/TRBV3-2; D: TRBD2; J: TRBJ2-1; size: .; CDR3: CASSRGLAGSYNEQFF; DNA: TGTGCCAGCAGCCGAGGACTAGCGGGATCCTACAATGAGCAGTTCTTC
V: TRBV19; D: TRBD2; J: TRBJ2-1; size: .; CDR3: CASSGGLAYNEQFF; DNA: TGTGCCAGTAGTGGGGGACTAGCTTACAATGAGCAGTTCTTC
V: TRBV24-1; D: TRBD2; J: TRBJ2-1; size: few; CDR3: CATSATGLAGAGEQFF; DNA: TGTGCCACCAGTGCCACGGGACTAGCGGGAGCAGGTGAGCAGTTCTTC
V: TRBV2; D: TRBD1; J: TRBJ2-1; size: .; CDR3: CASSEARQGYNEQFF; DNA: TGTGCCAGCAGTGAAGCTCGACAGGGCTACAATGAGCAGTTCTTC